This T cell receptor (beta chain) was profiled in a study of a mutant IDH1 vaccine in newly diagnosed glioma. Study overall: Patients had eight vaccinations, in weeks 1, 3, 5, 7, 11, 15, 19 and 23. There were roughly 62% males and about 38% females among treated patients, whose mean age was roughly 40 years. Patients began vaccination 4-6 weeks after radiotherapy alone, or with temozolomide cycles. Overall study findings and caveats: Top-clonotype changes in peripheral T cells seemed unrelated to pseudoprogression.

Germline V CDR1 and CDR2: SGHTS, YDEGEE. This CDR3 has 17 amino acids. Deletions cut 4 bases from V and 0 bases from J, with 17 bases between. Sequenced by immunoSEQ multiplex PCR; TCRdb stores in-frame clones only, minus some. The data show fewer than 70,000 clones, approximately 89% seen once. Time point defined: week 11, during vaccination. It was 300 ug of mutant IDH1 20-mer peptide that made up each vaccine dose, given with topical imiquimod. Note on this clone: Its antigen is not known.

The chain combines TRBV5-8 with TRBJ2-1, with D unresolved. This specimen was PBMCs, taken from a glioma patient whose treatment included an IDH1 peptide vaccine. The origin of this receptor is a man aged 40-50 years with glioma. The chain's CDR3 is CASSLSRKRSSYNEQFF. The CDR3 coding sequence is TGTGCCAGCAGCCTCTCTCGAAAAAGGAGCTCCTACAATGAGCAGTTCTTC.